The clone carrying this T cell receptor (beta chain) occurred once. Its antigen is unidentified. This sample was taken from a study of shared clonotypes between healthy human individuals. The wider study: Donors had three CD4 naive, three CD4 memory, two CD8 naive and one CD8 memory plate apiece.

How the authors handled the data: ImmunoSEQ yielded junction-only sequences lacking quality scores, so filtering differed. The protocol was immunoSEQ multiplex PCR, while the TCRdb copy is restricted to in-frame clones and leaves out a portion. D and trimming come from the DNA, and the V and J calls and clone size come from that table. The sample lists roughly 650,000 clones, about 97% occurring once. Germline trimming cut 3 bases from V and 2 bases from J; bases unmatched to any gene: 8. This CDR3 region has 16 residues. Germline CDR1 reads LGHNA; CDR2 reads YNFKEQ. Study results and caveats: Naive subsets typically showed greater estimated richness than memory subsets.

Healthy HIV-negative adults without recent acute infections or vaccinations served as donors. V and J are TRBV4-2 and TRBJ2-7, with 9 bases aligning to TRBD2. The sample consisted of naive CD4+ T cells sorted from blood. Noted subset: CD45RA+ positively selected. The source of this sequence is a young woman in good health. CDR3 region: CASSQGVLAGPYEQYF. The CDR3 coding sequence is TGTGCCAGCAGCCAGGGGGTCCTAGCGGGACCCTACGAGCAGTACTTC.